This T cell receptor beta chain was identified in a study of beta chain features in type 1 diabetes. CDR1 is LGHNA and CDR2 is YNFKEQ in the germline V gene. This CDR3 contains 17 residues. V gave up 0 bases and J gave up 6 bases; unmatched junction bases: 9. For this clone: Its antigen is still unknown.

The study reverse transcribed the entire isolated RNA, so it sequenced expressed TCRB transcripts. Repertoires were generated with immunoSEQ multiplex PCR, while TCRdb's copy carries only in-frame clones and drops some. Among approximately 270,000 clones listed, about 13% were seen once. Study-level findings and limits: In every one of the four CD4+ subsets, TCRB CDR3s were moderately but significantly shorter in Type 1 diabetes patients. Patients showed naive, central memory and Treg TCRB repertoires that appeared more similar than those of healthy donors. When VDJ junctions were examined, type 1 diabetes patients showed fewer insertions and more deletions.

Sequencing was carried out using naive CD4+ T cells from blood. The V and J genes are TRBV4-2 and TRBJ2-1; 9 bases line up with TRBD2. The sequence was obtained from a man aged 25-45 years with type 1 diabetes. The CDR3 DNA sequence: TGTGCCAGCAGCCAAGATCTAGGGACTAGCTTTGGCAATGAGCAGTTCTTC. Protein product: CASSQDLGTSFGNEQFF.